This T cell receptor (beta chain) was found in a study of T cell responses to AZD1222 COVID-19 vaccine. Turning to the study itself: Recipients boosted at about 4 weeks or about 12 weeks are pooled.

For this clone: What it binds is not known.

Looked up from germline, CDR1 is SGHTA and CDR2 is FQGNSA. There are 13 residues in the CDR3. The V gene lost 9 bases and the J gene lost 6 bases, with 17 bases spanning the gap. The assay was immunoSEQ multiplex PCR, and TCRdb's table has in-frame clones only and misses some. Among 150,000 or so clones, roughly 90% were seen once, and the ten largest hold 3% to 3.5%. Study-wide results and caveats: In the spike-specific TCR repertoire, nearly half reportedly target unmutated variant regions. Sampled repertoires all dated from after the peak T cell response.

The receptor was isolated from an adult in good health. This sample comprised peripheral blood, obtained on day 0 of AZD1222 vaccination. The genes are TRBV7-2 and TRBJ1-2, with D maybe TRBD1 (6 bases). CDR3 amino acids: CASNSAGVDGYTF. The CDR3 DNA reads TGTGCCAGTAATAGTGCAGGGGTGGATGGCTACACCTTC.